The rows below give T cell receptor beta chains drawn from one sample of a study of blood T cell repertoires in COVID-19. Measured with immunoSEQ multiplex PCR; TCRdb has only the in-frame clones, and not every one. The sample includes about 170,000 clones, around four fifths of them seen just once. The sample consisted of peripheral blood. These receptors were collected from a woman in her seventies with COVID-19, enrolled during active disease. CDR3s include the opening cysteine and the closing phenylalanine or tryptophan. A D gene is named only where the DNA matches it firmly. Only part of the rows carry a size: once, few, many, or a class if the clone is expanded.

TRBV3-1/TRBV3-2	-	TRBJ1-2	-	TGTGCCAGCAGCCAAGAACTGACGGCCAGGGGTTCCTATGGCTACACCTTC	CASSQELTARGSYGYTF
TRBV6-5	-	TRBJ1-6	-	TGTGCCAGCAGCTCCTACAGGGAACGACCCCTCCACTTT	CASSSYRERPLHF
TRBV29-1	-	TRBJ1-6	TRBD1	TGCAGCGCCAGACAGGGGGGGAATAATTCACCCCTCCACTTT	CSARQGGNNSPLHF
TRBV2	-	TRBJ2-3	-	TGTGCCAGCAGTGAAGGTCGGGGGGCCACAGATACGCAGTATTTT	CASSEGRGATDTQYF
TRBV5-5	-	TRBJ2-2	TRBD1	TGTGCCAGCAGCTTGACAACAGGGGCGAACACCGGGGAGCTGTTTTTT	CASSLTTGANTGELFF
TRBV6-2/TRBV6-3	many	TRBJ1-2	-	TGTGCCAGCAGTTACCCCGTCGGTGGCTACACCTTC	CASSYPVGGYTF
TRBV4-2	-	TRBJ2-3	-	TGTGCCAGCACCCCCGACTATACCAGCACAGATACGCAGTATTTT	CASTPDYTSTDTQYF
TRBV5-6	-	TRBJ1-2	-	TGTGCCAGCAGCGGAGCTGGGAACTATGGCTACACCTTC	CASSGAGNYGYTF
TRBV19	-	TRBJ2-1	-	TGTGCCAGTAGTTTCAGGGGGGACAATGAGCAGTTCTTC	CASSFRGDNEQFF
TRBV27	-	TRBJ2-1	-	TGTGCCAGCAGTTTATCGGGCTCTAGCGTTGACAATGAGCAGTTCTTC	CASSLSGSSVDNEQFF
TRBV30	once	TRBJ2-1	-	TGTGCCTGGAGTCTTCCCAATGAGCAGTTCTTC	CAWSLPNEQFF
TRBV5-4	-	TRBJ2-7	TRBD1	TGTGCCAGCAGCCCCGGGGACAGGGGTTACGAGCAGTACTTC	CASSPGDRGYEQYF
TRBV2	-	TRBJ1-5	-	TGTGCCAGCTCCCACCGGGTACAGCCCCAGCATTTT	CASSHRVQPQHF
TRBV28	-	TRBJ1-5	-	TGTGCCAGCAGTGATTCCTTAGGGGCAGATCAGCCCCAGCATTTT	CASSDSLGADQPQHF
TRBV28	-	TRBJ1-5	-	TGTGCCAGCAAGAGACAGCCCAATCAGCCCCAGCATTTT	CASKRQPNQPQHF
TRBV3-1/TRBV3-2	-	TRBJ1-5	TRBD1	TGTGCCAGCAGCATGACAGGGGGCAGTCAGCCCCAGCATTTT	CASSMTGGSQPQHF
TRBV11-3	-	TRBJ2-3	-	TGTGCCAGCAGCTTAGATCGGGGAGATACGCAGTATTTT	CASSLDRGDTQYF
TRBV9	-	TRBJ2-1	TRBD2	TGTGCCAGCAGCGTAGGCCTAGCGGGAGTGAATGAGCAGTTCTTC	CASSVGLAGVNEQFF
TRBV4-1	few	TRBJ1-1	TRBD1	TGCGCCAGCAGCCCCTGGACAGGGGCCACTGAAGCTTTCTTT	CASSPWTGATEAFF
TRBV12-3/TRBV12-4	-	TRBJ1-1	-	TGTGCCAGCAGTTTCGGGATGAACACTGAAGCTTTCTTT	CASSFGMNTEAFF
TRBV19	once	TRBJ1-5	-	TGTGCCAGTAGTATAGCTCCGGGGAAAGGTAGCAATCAGCCCCAGCATTTT	CASSIAPGKGSNQPQHF
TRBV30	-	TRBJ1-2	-	TGTGCCTGGAACTCTAGAAGGTATTATGGCTACACCTTC	CAWNSRRYYGYTF
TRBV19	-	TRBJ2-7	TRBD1	TGTGCCAGTAGGTCCGGGGACAGTGTTTACGAGCAGTACTTC	CASRSGDSVYEQYF
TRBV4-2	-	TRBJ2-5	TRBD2	TGTGCCAGCAGCCGAGAACCCCCGGGACTAGCGGGAGGGGGTGGGGAGACCCAGTACTTC	CASSREPPGLAGGGGETQYF
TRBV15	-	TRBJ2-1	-	TGTGCCACCAGCAGAGATTGGGTAGGGAGTTCTCCGGGGAATGAGCAGTTCTTC	CATSRDWVGSSPGNEQFF
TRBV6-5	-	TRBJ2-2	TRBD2	TGTGCTATAGGGAGGGCGACCGGGGAGCTGTTTTTT	CAIGRATGELFF